This TCR beta chain was documented in a study of spatial heterogeneity in lung cancer. This CDR3 is built from 14 residues. Trimming took 5 bases from V and 4 from J; bases not matched to a gene: 7. Germline V gives CDR1 SGHAT, CDR2 FQDESV (reference sequence). TCRdb processed the 5' RACE reads anew with MiXCR; each CDR3 protein has one entry. Among about 44,000 distinct CDR3 sequences listed, roughly 13% were seen once. The sample holds many counts of this clonotype. Noted time point: sample taken at primary tumor resection. The sequence derives from a male donor with early-stage non-small cell lung cancer. V is TRBV11-1 and J is TRBJ1-2; 7 bases fit TRBD1. The source was PBMCs, collected at surgery. The CDR3 loop is CASSPRQGAYGYTF. The CDR3 nucleotides read TGTGCCAGCAGCCCACGACAGGGTGCCTATGGCTACACCTTC.